This entry features one T cell receptor beta chain sequence. The data were produced by immunoSEQ multiplex PCR, yet TCRdb's version contains in-frame clones alone and is incomplete. This sample carries 60,000 or so clones, approximately 85% of them seen once, and the ten largest clones take around 17%. This specimen comes from a study of blood T cell repertoires in COVID-19. Study at large: Italy, Spain and the United States were the sources of the convalescent and acute COVID-19 samples. PBMCs, B-cell-depleted T cells, or T cells were the source of the cDNA or gDNA that made up the material.

V trimming: 5 bases; J trimming: 0 bases; junction bases outside the gene matches: 3. CDR1 and CDR2 from the germline V gene are MNHNY and SVGAGI (reference sequence). This CDR3 has 15 amino acids. The clonotype was recovered from a human donor in a cohort sampled during active COVID-19. The sequenced sample was peripheral blood. V usage is TRBV6-6 and J usage is TRBJ2-4, with 8 bases aligning to TRBD2. CDR3 region: CASSSGGGAKNIQYF. As DNA, the CDR3 is TGTGCCAGCAGTAGCGGGGGCGGAGCCAAAAACATTCAGTACTTC.